These T cell receptor beta chains were read from a single sample in a study of blood T cell repertoires in COVID-19. Using immunoSEQ multiplex PCR, the repertoire was profiled, and TCRdb retains in-frame clones only, with some absent. Counted here are approximately 300,000 clones, approximately 90% occurring once; the ten biggest clones make up over 3.5%. Sequenced material: PBMCs or T cells enriched from blood (not recorded which). All receptors come from a man aged 25-40 years who had recovered from COVID-19. CDR3s include the opening cysteine and the closing phenylalanine or tryptophan. A D gene is named only where the DNA matches it firmly. For some rows the clone size is stated as once, few or many, or as a class when expanded; others skip it.

d_call clone_size cdr3_length j_call v_call cdr3_aa cdr3_nt
- - 13 TRBJ1-2 TRBV2 CASVEGKVDGYTF TGTGCCAGCGTCGAGGGTAAGGTCGATGGCTACACCTTC
- - 15 TRBJ2-7 TRBV27 CASSYMPGVGGEQYF TGTGCCAGCAGTTATATGCCGGGCGTCGGGGGCGAGCAGTACTTC
- - 16 TRBJ1-4 TRBV6-5 CASSSITGTRGEKLFF TGTGCCAGCAGTTCCATCACCGGGACAAGGGGCGAAAAACTGTTTTTT
TRBD1 - 15 TRBJ1-5 TRBV7-8 CASSLKDRGNQPQHF TGTGCCAGCAGCTTGAAGGACAGGGGCAATCAGCCCCAGCATTTT
- few 20 TRBJ2-5 TRBV29-1 CSVEDQRDSQRGLSQETQYF TGCAGCGTTGAAGATCAAAGGGACTCACAGAGAGGACTAAGCCAAGAGACCCAGTACTTC
- - 13 TRBJ2-6 TRBV2 CASSESGANVLTF TGTGCCAGCAGTGAGAGTGGGGCCAACGTCCTGACTTTC
TRBD2 few 13 TRBJ2-1 TRBV28 CASRRGGGNEQFF TGTGCCAGCAGACGGGGGGGTGGGAATGAGCAGTTCTTC
TRBD1 - 13 TRBJ1-1 TRBV7-8 CASSRQGGTEAFF TGTGCCAGCAGCCGACAGGGAGGGACTGAAGCTTTCTTT
- - 15 TRBJ2-5 TRBV6-5 CASSTDGTTQETQYF TGTGCCAGCAGTACAGATGGGACAACCCAAGAGACCCAGTACTTC
- - 15 TRBJ1-5 TRBV6-2/TRBV6-3 CASSPRGRDNQPQHF TGTGCCAGCAGTCCCAGGGGCCGCGATAATCAGCCCCAGCATTTT
- - 16 TRBJ1-2 TRBV6-5 CASSYSEGGINYGYTF TGTGCCAGCAGTTACTCGGAGGGTGGGATTAACTATGGCTACACCTTC
- - 13 TRBJ2-3 TRBV2 CASSEARRGTQYF TGTGCCAGCAGTGAAGCGAGGCGTGGCACGCAGTATTTT
TRBD2 - 12 TRBJ2-1 TRBV5-5 CASSYSGGQQFF TGTGCCAGCAGCTACTCGGGGGGGCAGCAGTTCTTC
- - 11 TRBJ2-1 TRBV5-1 CASSPSSEQFF TGCGCCAGCAGCCCTAGCTCGGAGCAGTTCTTC
TRBD1 - 15 TRBJ1-2 TRBV5-6 CASRGKTGIDYGYTF TGTGCCAGCAGGGGGAAGACAGGGATTGACTATGGCTACACCTTC
- - 12 TRBJ2-2 TRBV14 CASSRQGGELFF TGTGCCAGCAGTCGCCAGGGAGGGGAGCTGTTTTTT
- - 16 TRBJ2-7 TRBV7-9 CASSLTGTRSSYEQYF TGTGCCAGCAGCTTAACGGGGACACGAAGCTCCTACGAGCAGTACTTC
- - 15 TRBJ2-1 TRBV6-5 CASSYSGRGPTEQFF TGTGCCAGCAGTTACTCTGGGAGAGGTCCGACTGAGCAGTTCTTC
TRBD2 - 15 TRBJ2-7 TRBV7-2 CASSPGLARSYEQYF TGTGCCAGCAGCCCAGGACTAGCGAGGTCCTACGAGCAGTACTTC
- - 16 TRBJ2-1 TRBV5-1 CASSLGQGLPYNEQFF TGCGCCAGCAGCTTGGGGCAGGGGCTGCCCTACAATGAGCAGTTCTTC
- - 11 TRBJ1-2 TRBV27 CASGQVRGYTF TGTGCCAGCGGGCAGGTCCGGGGCTACACCTTC
TRBD1 - 17 TRBJ1-5 TRBV19 CASSIRDRKDSNQPQHF TGTGCCAGTAGTATAAGGGACAGAAAAGATAGCAATCAGCCCCAGCATTTT
TRBD1 - 16 TRBJ2-7 TRBV5-1 CASSKAAGTGGYEQYF TGCGCCAGCAGCAAGGCGGCCGGGACAGGGGGATACGAGCAGTACTTC
- - 14 TRBJ1-1 TRBV30 CAWGGVSMNTEAFF TGTGCCTGGGGGGGGGTGTCCATGAACACTGAAGCTTTCTTT
TRBD2 few 19 TRBJ2-1 TRBV5-4 CASSYAGLAGGLVFNEQFF TGTGCCAGCAGCTACGCGGGACTAGCGGGAGGGCTGGTATTCAATGAGCAGTTCTTC
- - 18 TRBJ2-3 TRBV12-2 CASRLWVTGGYSTDTQYF TGTGCAAGTCGCTTATGGGTCACAGGGGGCTACTCCACAGATACGCAGTATTTT
TRBD1 - 19 TRBJ1-5 TRBV4-1 CASSQVPTGQGRLNQPQHF TGCGCCAGCAGCCAAGTTCCGACGGGACAGGGTAGACTTAATCAGCCCCAGCATTTT
TRBD1 - 14 TRBJ2-3 TRBV10-1 CASTRDRGGDTQYF TGCGCCAGCACTCGCGACAGGGGCGGCGATACGCAGTATTTT
- - 15 TRBJ1-3 TRBV9 CASSAGGSAGNTIYF TGTGCCAGCAGCGCTGGGGGGTCGGCTGGAAACACCATATATTTT
- - 14 TRBJ1-2 TRBV5-8 CASSLAGRLYGYTF TGTGCCAGCAGCTTGGCCGGGAGGCTCTATGGCTACACCTTC
TRBD1 - 16 TRBJ2-1 TRBV11-2 CASSLPWTGDPQFQFF TGTGCCAGCAGCTTACCCTGGACAGGGGATCCCCAGTTTCAGTTCTTC
- once 16 TRBJ1-1 TRBV28 CASSLFPRAGNTEAFF TGTGCCAGCAGTTTATTCCCCAGGGCAGGGAACACTGAAGCTTTCTTT
- - 12 TRBJ1-5 TRBV7-7 CASSHTPGPQHF TGTGCTAGCAGCCACACCCCAGGGCCCCAGCATTTT
- - 12 TRBJ2-5 TRBV10-3 CAISLAGETQYF TGTGCCATCAGCCTGGCAGGGGAGACCCAGTACTTC
TRBD1 once 16 TRBJ2-7 TRBV4-1 CASSQDRRDRGYEQYF TGCGCCAGCAGCCAAGACCGCCGGGACAGGGGTTACGAGCAGTACTTC
- - 12 TRBJ2-3 TRBV9 CASSVVVDTQYF TGTGCCAGCAGCGTCGTAGTAGATACGCAGTATTTT
- - 14 TRBJ1-5 TRBV20-1 CSASQLQGSSPQHF TGCAGTGCTAGTCAACTCCAAGGGAGTAGCCCCCAGCATTTT
TRBD1 - 14 TRBJ2-7 TRBV11-3 CASSSGQGERGQYF TGTGCCAGCAGCTCGGGACAGGGGGAACGGGGGCAGTACTTC
TRBD2 - 17 TRBJ2-2 TRBV7-2 CASSTQPSGRTAGELFF TGTGCCAGCAGCACCCAACCTAGCGGGAGAACCGCCGGGGAGCTGTTTTTT
TRBD1 - 15 TRBJ1-1 TRBV19 CASSGRTGGNTEAFF TGTGCCAGTAGTGGGAGGACAGGGGGGAACACTGAAGCTTTCTTT
TRBD1 - 14 TRBJ2-1 TRBV10-3 CASAAGQGSNEQFF TGTGCCAGCGCAGCCGGACAGGGGTCTAATGAGCAGTTCTTC
TRBD2 few 14 TRBJ2-5 TRBV9 CASSVELAGARQYF TGTGCCAGCAGCGTAGAACTAGCGGGAGCCCGTCAGTACTTC
- - 14 TRBJ2-7 TRBV19 CATAWAVDSYEQYF TGTGCCACCGCATGGGCAGTAGATTCCTACGAGCAGTACTTC
TRBD2 - 14 TRBJ2-3 TRBV7-2 CASSFGAGRDTQYF TGTGCCAGCAGCTTTGGAGCGGGACGGGATACGCAGTATTTT